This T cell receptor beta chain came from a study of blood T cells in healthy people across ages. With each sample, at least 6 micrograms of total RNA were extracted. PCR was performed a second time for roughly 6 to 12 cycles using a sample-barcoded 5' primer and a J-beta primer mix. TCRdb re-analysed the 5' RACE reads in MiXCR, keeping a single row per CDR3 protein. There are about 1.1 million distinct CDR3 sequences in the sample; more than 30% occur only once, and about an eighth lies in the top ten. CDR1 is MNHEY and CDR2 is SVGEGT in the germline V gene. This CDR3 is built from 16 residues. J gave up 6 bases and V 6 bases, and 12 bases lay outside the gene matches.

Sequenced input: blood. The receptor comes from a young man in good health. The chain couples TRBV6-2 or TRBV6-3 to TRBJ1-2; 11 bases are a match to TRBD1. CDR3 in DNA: TGTGCCAGCAGGAGGACTGGACAGGGGGCAAGGAATGGCTACACCTTC. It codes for CASRRTGQGARNGYTF.